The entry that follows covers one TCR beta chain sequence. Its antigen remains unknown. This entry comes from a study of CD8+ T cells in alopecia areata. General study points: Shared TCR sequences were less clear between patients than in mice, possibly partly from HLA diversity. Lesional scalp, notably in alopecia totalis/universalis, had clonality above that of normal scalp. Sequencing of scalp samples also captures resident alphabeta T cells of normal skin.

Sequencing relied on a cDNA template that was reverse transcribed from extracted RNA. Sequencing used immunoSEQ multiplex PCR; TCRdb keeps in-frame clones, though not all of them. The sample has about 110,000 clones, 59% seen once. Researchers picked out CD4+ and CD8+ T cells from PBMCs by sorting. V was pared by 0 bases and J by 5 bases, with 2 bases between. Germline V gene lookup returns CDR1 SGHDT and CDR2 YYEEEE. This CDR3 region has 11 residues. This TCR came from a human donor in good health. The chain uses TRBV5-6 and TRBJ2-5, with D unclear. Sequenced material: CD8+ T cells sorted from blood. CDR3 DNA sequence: TGTGCCAGCAGCTTGGCGGAGACCCAGTACTTC. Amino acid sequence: CASSLAETQYF.